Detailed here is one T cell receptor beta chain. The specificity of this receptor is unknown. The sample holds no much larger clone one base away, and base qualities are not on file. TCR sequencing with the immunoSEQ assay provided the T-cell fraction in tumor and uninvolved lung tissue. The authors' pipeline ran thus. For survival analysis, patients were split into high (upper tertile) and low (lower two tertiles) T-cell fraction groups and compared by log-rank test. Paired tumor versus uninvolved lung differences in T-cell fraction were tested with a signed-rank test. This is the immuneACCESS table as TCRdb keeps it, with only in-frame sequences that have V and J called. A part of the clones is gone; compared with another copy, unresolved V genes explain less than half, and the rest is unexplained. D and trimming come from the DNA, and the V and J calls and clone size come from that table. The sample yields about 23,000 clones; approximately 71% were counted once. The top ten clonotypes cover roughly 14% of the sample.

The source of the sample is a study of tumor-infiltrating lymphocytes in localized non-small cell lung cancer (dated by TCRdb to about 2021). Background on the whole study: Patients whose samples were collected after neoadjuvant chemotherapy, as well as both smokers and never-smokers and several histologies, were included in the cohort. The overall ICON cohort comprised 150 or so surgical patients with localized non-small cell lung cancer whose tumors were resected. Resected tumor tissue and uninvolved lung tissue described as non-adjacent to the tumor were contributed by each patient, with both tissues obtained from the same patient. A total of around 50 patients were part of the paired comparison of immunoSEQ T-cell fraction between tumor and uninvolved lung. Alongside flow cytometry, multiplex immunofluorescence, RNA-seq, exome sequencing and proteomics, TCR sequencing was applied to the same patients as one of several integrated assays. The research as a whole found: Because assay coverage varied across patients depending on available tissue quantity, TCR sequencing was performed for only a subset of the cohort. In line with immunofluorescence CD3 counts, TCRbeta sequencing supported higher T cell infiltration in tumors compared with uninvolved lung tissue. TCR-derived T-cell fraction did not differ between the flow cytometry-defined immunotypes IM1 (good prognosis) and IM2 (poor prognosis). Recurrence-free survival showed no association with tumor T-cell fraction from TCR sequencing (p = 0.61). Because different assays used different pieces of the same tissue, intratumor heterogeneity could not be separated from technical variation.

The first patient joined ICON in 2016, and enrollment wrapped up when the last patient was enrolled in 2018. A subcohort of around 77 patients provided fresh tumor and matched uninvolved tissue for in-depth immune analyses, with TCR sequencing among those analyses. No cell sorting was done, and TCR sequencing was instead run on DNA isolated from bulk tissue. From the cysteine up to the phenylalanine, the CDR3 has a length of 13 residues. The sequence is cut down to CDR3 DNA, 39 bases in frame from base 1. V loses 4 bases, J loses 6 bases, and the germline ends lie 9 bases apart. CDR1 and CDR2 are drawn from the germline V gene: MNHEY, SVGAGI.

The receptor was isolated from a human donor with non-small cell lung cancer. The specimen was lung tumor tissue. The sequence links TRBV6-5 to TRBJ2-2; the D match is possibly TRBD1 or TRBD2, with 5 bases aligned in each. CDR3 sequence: CASSFRGAGELFF. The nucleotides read TGTGCCAGCAGTTTTCGGGGCGCCGGGGAGCTGTTTTTT.